These T cell receptor beta chains were read from a single sample in a study of cytotoxic CD8 clonotypes in ibrutinib-treated CLL. The assay was immunoSEQ multiplex PCR, and TCRdb's table has in-frame clones only and misses some. The data contain about 39,000 clones, about two thirds of them singletons. This sample comprised PBMCs, obtained at disease progression, from a patient treated with ibrutinib. All receptors derive from a human donor with chronic lymphocytic leukemia. Each CDR3 is given with its conserved first and last residue. D genes are given only for firm matches. A row's size may be missing; if present it is once, few, many or a size class.

abundance	d_gene	v_gene	j_gene	CDR3aa	CDR3nt
-	-	TRBV5-6	TRBJ2-5	CASSPSTGTLPGGTQYF	TGTGCCAGCAGCCCATCCACCGGGACACTTCCCGGGGGGACCCAGTACTTC
-	-	TRBV2	TRBJ1-1	CASWGWGNTEAFF	TGTGCCAGCTGGGGGTGGGGGAACACTGAAGCTTTCTTT
-	-	TRBV10-3	TRBJ2-5	CAISDGTHPETQYF	TGTGCCATCAGCGATGGGACGCATCCAGAGACCCAGTACTTC
-	-	TRBV19	TRBJ2-7	CASSREGGTSYEQYF	TGTGCCAGTAGCCGAGAGGGCGGGACTTCCTACGAGCAGTACTTC
-	TRBD1	TRBV6-6	TRBJ1-5	CASSQGARSNQPQHF	TGTGCCAGCAGTCAGGGGGCGCGAAGCAATCAGCCCCAGCATTTT
-	-	TRBV7-3	TRBJ1-5	CASSLTGINNQPQHF	TGTGCCAGCAGCTTAACTGGGATAAACAATCAGCCCCAGCATTTT
-	TRBD2	TRBV25-1	TRBJ2-3	CASSEMTSAGGGDTQYF	TGTGCCAGCAGTGAAATGACATCAGCGGGAGGCGGAGATACGCAGTATTTT
-	TRBD2	TRBV5-1	TRBJ2-3	CASSPSGRGGDTQYF	TGCGCCAGCAGCCCCAGCGGGAGGGGTGGAGATACGCAGTATTTT
once	-	TRBV2	TRBJ2-7	CASSEALAGSYYEQYF	TGTGCCAGCAGTGAAGCGCTTGCGGGATCTTACTACGAGCAGTACTTC
-	-	TRBV5-6	TRBJ2-2	CASSLETVGAGELFF	TGTGCCAGCAGCTTGGAAACAGTCGGAGCCGGGGAGCTGTTTTTT
-	TRBD2	TRBV11-2	TRBJ2-5	CASSSWDRWTSGRTETQYF	TGTGCCAGCAGCTCGTGGGACAGATGGACTAGCGGGAGAACGGAGACCCAGTACTTC
few	-	TRBV5-1	TRBJ1-6	CASSLEAGDLPLHF	TGCGCCAGCAGCTTGGAGGCAGGTGATCTACCCCTCCACTTT
-	-	TRBV28	TRBJ1-2	CASQGANYGYTF	TGTGCCAGCCAGGGCGCTAACTATGGCTACACCTTC
-	TRBD1	TRBV30	TRBJ2-7	CAWTAITRTGDEQYF	TGTGCCTGGACGGCCATCACTCGGACAGGGGACGAGCAGTACTTC
-	-	TRBV5-5	TRBJ1-1	CASSPGLFEAGRTEAFF	TGTGCCAGCAGCCCTGGACTATTTGAGGCAGGAAGGACTGAAGCTTTCTTT
-	TRBD2	TRBV30	TRBJ2-5	CAWTGGGQETQYF	TGTGCCTGGACCGGGGGGGGCCAAGAGACCCAGTACTTC
-	-	TRBV9	TRBJ2-3	CASSVKLTDTQYF	TGTGCCAGCAGCGTAAAGCTTACAGATACGCAGTATTTT
few	-	TRBV10-1	TRBJ2-5	CASSEMVETQYF	TGCGCCAGCAGTGAAATGGTGGAGACCCAGTACTTC
-	-	TRBV15	TRBJ2-3	CATSRGVADTQYF	TGTGCCACCAGCAGAGGGGTCGCAGATACGCAGTATTTT
few	-	TRBV10-3	TRBJ1-6	CAYGDGDSPLHF	TGTGCCTATGGGGACGGAGATTCACCCCTCCACTTT
-	-	TRBV7-6	TRBJ2-7	CASSLNHRSNSYEQYF	TGTGCCAGCAGCTTAAATCACAGGTCGAACTCCTACGAGCAGTACTTC
-	-	TRBV19	TRBJ1-2	CASSIRGDYTF	TGTGCCAGTAGTATTCGGGGAGACTACACCTTC
-	-	TRBV11-3	TRBJ2-7	CASSQTASSSYEQYF	TGTGCCAGCAGCCAGACAGCCAGTAGCTCCTACGAGCAGTACTTC
-	TRBD1	TRBV9	TRBJ1-2	CASSVDPHGGGRGDGYGYTF	TGTGCCAGCAGCGTAGATCCCCACGGAGGGGGCCGTGGGGATGGCTATGGCTACACCTTC
-	-	TRBV9	TRBJ1-1	CASSVQGALGTEAFF	TGTGCCAGCAGCGTCCAGGGAGCCTTGGGCACTGAAGCTTTCTTT
medium-sized	-	TRBV5-5	TRBJ2-7	CASSLALSSYEQYF	TGTGCCAGCAGCTTGGCCCTGAGCTCCTACGAGCAGTACTTC
-	TRBD2	TRBV4-1	TRBJ2-1	CASSQETLAGVHEQFF	TGCGCCAGCAGCCAAGAAACCCTAGCGGGAGTTCATGAGCAGTTCTTC
-	TRBD2	TRBV14	TRBJ2-7	CASSQEALAGDEQYF	TGTGCCAGCAGCCAAGAGGCTCTAGCGGGAGACGAGCAGTACTTC
-	-	TRBV9	TRBJ2-5	CASTPGAGWMETQYF	TGTGCCAGCACCCCGGGTGCAGGGTGGATGGAGACCCAGTACTTC
-	-	TRBV14	TRBJ1-1	CASSHRRTMNTEAFF	TGTGCCAGCAGCCACCGCCGGACGATGAACACTGAAGCTTTCTTT
-	-	TRBV9	TRBJ1-1	CASTRGVGMNTEAFF	TGTGCCAGCACCCGGGGGGTAGGGATGAACACTGAAGCTTTCTTT
once	TRBD2	TRBV14	TRBJ2-3	CASSHLLAENTDTQYF	TGTGCCAGCAGCCATTTACTAGCGGAGAACACAGATACGCAGTATTTT
-	-	TRBV7-9	TRBJ2-7	CASSSDALGIHF	TGTGCCAGCAGCTCGGACGCCCTGGGGATCCACTTC
-	-	TRBV6-5	TRBJ1-6	CASSYSLSGLGSPLHF	TGTGCCAGCAGTTACTCCCTGTCCGGACTGGGTTCACCCCTCCACTTT
few	TRBD2	TRBV4-2	TRBJ2-7	CASSSSGRAEDEQYF	TGTGCCAGCAGCTCGAGCGGGAGGGCCGAAGACGAGCAGTACTTC
-	TRBD1	TRBV5-6	TRBJ2-6	CASSKTGTGANVLTF	TGTGCCAGCAGCAAGACAGGGACTGGGGCCAACGTCCTGACTTTC
-	-	TRBV2	TRBJ1-3	CASSVGLGENTIYF	TGTGCCAGCAGTGTGGGTTTGGGGGAAAACACCATATATTTT
-	-	TRBV28	TRBJ1-2	CASSSWGIDGYTF	TGTGCCAGCAGTTCGTGGGGGATCGATGGCTACACCTTC
medium-sized	-	TRBV4-3	TRBJ2-1	CASSQPYFKGEQFF	TGCGCCAGCAGCCAACCTTATTTTAAGGGTGAGCAGTTCTTC
-	-	TRBV5-1	TRBJ2-1	CASSHGSGVRGEQFF	TGCGCCAGCAGCCATGGTAGTGGAGTTCGTGGTGAGCAGTTCTTC
-	-	TRBV4-1	TRBJ2-1	CASSHRGQEYNEQFF	TGCGCCAGCAGCCATAGGGGACAAGAATACAATGAGCAGTTCTTC
medium-sized	-	TRBV18	TRBJ2-5	CASSALTSTKGTQYF	TGTGCCAGCTCAGCTCTAACTAGTACCAAAGGGACCCAGTACTTC
-	-	TRBV4-2	TRBJ2-7	CASSQEGGGSYEQYF	TGTGCCAGCAGCCAAGAAGGGGGGGGCTCCTACGAGCAGTACTTC
-	TRBD2	TRBV7-2	TRBJ2-5	CASSFVAGDQETQYF	TGTGCCAGCAGCTTTGTAGCGGGAGACCAAGAGACCCAGTACTTC
medium-sized	-	TRBV6-5	TRBJ1-5	CASSTPRSSTQHF	TGTGCCAGCAGCACACCGCGGAGTTCGACCCAGCATTTT
-	TRBD2	TRBV4-3	TRBJ2-2	CASSQDTGGPTGELFF	TGCGCCAGCAGCCAAGATACGGGAGGACCCACCGGGGAGCTGTTTTTT
-	-	TRBV19	TRBJ1-2	CASSIGRSDPGDFYYGYTF	TGTGCCAGTAGTATAGGTCGATCGGATCCCGGCGATTTTTACTATGGCTACACCTTC
once	TRBD2	TRBV7-7	TRBJ2-7	CASSLALLRTSGRYEQYF	TGTGCTAGCAGCTTAGCGCTACTAAGGACTAGCGGGAGGTACGAGCAGTACTTC
-	-	TRBV18	TRBJ2-1	CATQLDRLSYNEQFF	TGTGCCACCCAACTGGATCGACTCTCCTACAATGAGCAGTTCTTC